This passage covers 28 T cell receptor beta chains from one sample sequenced in a study of T cell responses to AZD1222 COVID-19 vaccine (dated by TCRdb to 2020 to 2022). The time point tag for this specimen amounts to: about 28 days (+/-7) after the second vaccine dose. The receptor library was made with the immunoSEQ multiplex PCR assay. Imported from immuneACCESS, the table was reduced by TCRdb to in-frame sequences with V and J called. These copies leave out some clones; in studies compared against another copy, an unresolved V gene accounts for under half, and the cause of the remainder is not known. This sample holds 180,000 or so clones; 85% to 90% were observed only once. The top ten hold roughly a quarter of the sample. The sample consisted of peripheral blood, taken 28 days after the second AZD1222 dose. These receptors came from an adult who received the AZD1222 COVID-19 vaccine.

About this clone itself: This specimen includes other DNA sequences encoding the same CDR3. The chain couples TRBV5-1 to TRBJ2-3; tentative D call: TRBD1 (6 bases). V was pared by 0 bases and J by 0 bases, with 8 bases between. CDR1 is SGHRS, CDR2 YFSETQ, per germline. The CDR3 loop spans 15 amino acids. Here the CDR3 reads CASSLDRASTDTQYF. The CDR3, as DNA: TGCGCCAGCAGCTTGGACAGGGCGAGCACAGATACGCAGTATTTT.

This chain uses TRBV23-1 with TRBJ2-5; perhaps TRBD1 as D (7 bases). TRBV23-1 is reported as an ORF; its role is uncertain. V was trimmed by 4 bases and J by 5 bases, leaving 20 bases between them. CDR3 length equals 16 residues. The CDR3 reads CASSLSRAGGRETQYF. The CDR3 nucleotides read TGCGCCAGCAGTCTGAGTCGGGCAGGGGGGCGGGAGACCCAGTACTTC.

The V gene is TRBV20-1, the J gene TRBJ2-2, with D unresolved. CDR3 size: 12 residues. V was trimmed by 3 bases and J by 4 bases, leaving 6 bases between them. Germline CDR1 is DFQATT and CDR2 is SNEGSKA (reference sequence). The CDR3 DNA reads as TGCAGTGCTAGTATGGCCACCGGGGAGCTGTTTTTT. Its protein is CSASMATGELFF.

The V gene is TRBV5-6, the J gene TRBJ2-5, with TRBD1 identical over 9 bases. This CDR3 is built from 15 residues. The germline CDR1 and CDR2 sequences are SGHDT and YYEEEE. Germline trimming cut 0 bases from V and 2 bases from J; bases unmatched to any gene: 2. In DNA, the CDR3 is TGTGCCAGCAGCTTGGCAGGACAGGGGCAAGAGACCCAGTACTTC. It specifies CASSLAGQGQETQYF. Full variable domain (rest looked up from reference TRBV5-6 and TRBJ2-5): DAGVTQSPTHLIKTRGQQVTLRCSPKSGHDTVSWYQQALGQGPQFIFQYYEEEERQRGNFPDRFSGHQFPNYSSELNVNALLLGDSALYLCASSLAGQGQETQYFGPGTRLLVL.

The chain uses TRBV30 and TRBJ2-7, with 8 bases matching TRBD2. V was clipped by 4 bases and J by 5 bases; unmatched bases: 10. The germline gives CDR1 GTSNPN, CDR2 SVGIG (reference sequence). The CDR3 is 14 amino acids. CDR3 amino acids: CAWNWEREINEQYF. The CDR3 DNA reads TGTGCCTGGAATTGGGAGCGGGAGATCAACGAGCAGTACTTC.

The gene calls are TRBV6-2 or TRBV6-3 and TRBJ2-7; 9 bases are a match to TRBD1. This CDR3 is built from 15 residues. Trimming at V came to 6 bases and at J to 3 bases, leaving 9 bases not matched to a gene. The V gene's germline CDR1 is MNHEY and CDR2 SVGEGT. The CDR3 bases are TGTGCCAGCAGCCAAACCGGGACAGGGTTCTACGAGCAGTACTTC. This sequence encodes CASSQTGTGFYEQYF.

This chain links TRBV5-1 with TRBJ2-2; tentative D call: TRBD2 (5 bases). The germline V gene has CDR1 SGHRS and CDR2 YFSETQ. The CDR3 covers 17 residues. With 5 bases removed from V and 1 base from J, the gap between germline ends came to 18 bases. CDR3 nucleotide sequence: TGCGCCAGCAGGGGGAGTCGGGGAGCGAGGAACACCGGGGAGCTGTTTTTT. Protein: CASRGSRGARNTGELFF.

The chain links TRBV5-1 to TRBJ2-7, with unresolved D. The germline gives CDR1 SGHRS, CDR2 YFSETQ. CDR3 length: 13 residues. Deletions cut 4 bases from V and 7 bases from J, with 15 bases between. The CDR3 protein is CASSPDRIEEQYF. For the CDR3, the DNA is TGCGCCAGCAGCCCAGATAGAATAGAAGAGCAGTACTTC.

The rearrangement uses TRBV28 and TRBJ1-1; D call uncertain. Germline CDR1 and CDR2: MDHEN and SYDVKM. V lost 1 base to trimming and J lost 5 bases, with 5 bases between them. The CDR3 runs 12 residues. The CDR3 is CASSLSGTEAFF. In nucleotides, the CDR3 is TGTGCCAGCAGTTTATCTGGTACTGAAGCTTTCTTT. Together with reference TRBV28 and TRBJ1-1, the CDR3 gives the full variable domain: DVKVTQSSRYLVKRTGEKVFLECVQDMDHENMFWYRQDPGLGLRLIYFSYDVKMKEKGDIPEGYSVSREKKERFSLILESASTNQTSMYLCASSLSGTEAFFGQGTRLTVV.

The chain employs TRBV6-5 and TRBJ2-1; the D gene is possibly TRBD2 (6 bases). Germline CDR1 is MNHEY and CDR2 is SVGAGI. This CDR3 has 15 residues. Trimming removed 5 bases at V and 0 bases at J, with 11 bases between. The CDR3 is CASSPGTLSYNEQFF. The DNA of the CDR3 is TGTGCCAGCAGTCCCGGGACTCTCTCCTACAATGAGCAGTTCTTC.

V usage is TRBV7-2 and J usage is TRBJ2-1, with TRBD2 identical over 8 bases. Germline values: CDR1 SGHTA, CDR2 FQGNSA. The J segment lost 7 bases and the V segment lost 4 bases, leaving 9 bases of the junction unmatched. This CDR3 region has 15 residues. The DNA of the CDR3 is TGTGCCAGCAGCTCTCGGACTAGCCTTGGGAATGAGCAGTTCTTC. It codes for CASSSRTSLGNEQFF. Looking up the rest from reference TRBV7-2 and TRBJ2-1 gives the full variable domain: GAGVSQSPSNKVTEKGKDVELRCDPISGHTALYWYRQSLGQGLEFLIYFQGNSAPDKSGLPSDRFSAERTGGSVSTLTIQRTQQEDSAVYLCASSSRTSLGNEQFFGPGTRLTVL.

J is TRBJ1-1 and V is TRBV27; 7 bases match TRBD1. Per the germline V gene, CDR1 is MNHEY and CDR2 is SMNVEV (reference sequence). This CDR3 is built from 17 residues. J gave up 0 bases and V 3 bases, and 10 bases lay outside the gene matches. This chain's CDR3 is CASSFVRVTGLNTEAFF. The DNA of the CDR3 is TGTGCCAGCAGTTTCGTCCGGGTGACAGGGTTGAACACTGAAGCTTTCTTT.

This sequence joins TRBV2 and TRBJ2-1, with 11 positions matching TRBD2. The V segment lost 2 bases and the J segment 5 bases; nucleotides outside the gene matches: 2. CDR1 is SNHLY, CDR2 FYNNEI, per germline. This CDR3 comprises 15 residues. The CDR3 is CASSETSGSHNEQFF. CDR3 coding DNA: TGTGCCAGCAGTGAAACTAGCGGGAGCCACAATGAGCAGTTCTTC.

This sequence joins TRBV7-2 and TRBJ2-1; TRBD1 might be the D (6 bases). V lost 5 bases to trimming and J lost 8 bases, with 19 bases between them. CDR1 is SGHTA, CDR2 FQGNSA, per germline. The CDR3 loop spans 15 amino acids. CDR3 protein: CASSPGQRVWDEQFF. Here the CDR3 DNA reads TGTGCCAGCAGCCCCGGACAGAGGGTGTGGGATGAGCAGTTCTTC.

The chain recombines TRBV13 with TRBJ1-5; no clear D gene. CDR1 and CDR2 (germline): PRHDT, FYEKMQ (reference sequence). V shed 5 bases and J shed 9 bases, with 17 bases lying between them. The CDR3 is made up of 14 amino acids. CDR3 in amino acids: CASSLRRASGPQHF. The CDR3 DNA sequence: TGTGCCAGCAGCCTGCGCCGGGCCTCAGGGCCCCAGCATTTT.

This chain uses TRBV5-1 with TRBJ2-1; D gene ambiguous. Germline values: CDR1 SGHRS, CDR2 YFSETQ. The CDR3 length is 12 residues. Trimming took 4 bases from V and 5 from J, leaving 7 bases between them. The CDR3 nucleotides are TGCGCCAGCAGCCCAACGGACAATGAGCAGTTCTTC. Its translation: CASSPTDNEQFF.

The chain employs TRBV7-2 and TRBJ2-7; D remains unclear. The CDR3 is 13 residues long. CDR1 is SGHTA, CDR2 FQGNSA, per germline. The V and J ends lost 4 bases and 2 bases respectively, with 9 bases between them. Here the CDR3 reads CASSSSQTYEQYF. DNA of the CDR3: TGTGCCAGCAGCTCCTCTCAGACCTACGAGCAGTACTTC.

V gene TRBV6-5 combines with J gene TRBJ1-1; D may be TRBD1 (5 bases). V dropped 0 bases and J dropped 0 bases, with 8 bases sitting between them. This CDR3 contains 15 residues. CDR1 and CDR2 (germline): MNHEY, SVGAGI. The CDR3 DNA reads TGTGCCAGCAGTTACTCGGGACCTCTGAACACTGAAGCTTTCTTT. This translates into CASSYSGPLNTEAFF.

The chain couples TRBV7-2 to TRBJ2-5, with no clear D. The V gene lost 1 base and the J gene lost 0 bases, with 6 bases spanning the gap. CDR1 SGHTA and CDR2 FQGNSA come from the germline V gene. The CDR3 totals 14 residues. The CDR3 loop reads CASSLEKDQETQYF. CDR3 in DNA: TGTGCCAGCAGCTTAGAGAAAGACCAAGAGACCCAGTACTTC.

The rearrangement joins TRBV19 to TRBJ2-7; no definite D call. The CDR3 loop spans 13 amino acids. V dropped 3 bases and J dropped 3 bases, with 9 bases sitting between them. Germline CDR1 and CDR2: LNHDA and SQIVND (reference sequence). The CDR3 sequence is CASSMTYSYEQYF. The CDR3 DNA reads TGTGCCAGTAGTATGACGTACAGCTACGAGCAGTACTTC. The full variable domain, its missing parts supplied by reference TRBV19 and TRBJ2-7, is DGGITQSPKYLFRKEGQNVTLSCEQNLNHDAMYWYRQDPGQGLRLIYYSQIVNDFQKGDIAEGYSVSREKKESFPLTVTSAQKNPTAFYLCASSMTYSYEQYFGPGTRLTVT.

V is TRBV28 and J is TRBJ2-7; D is undetermined. Germline V gene sequence: CDR1 MDHEN, CDR2 SYDVKM. The CDR3 is 14 residues long. The germline V and J ends were trimmed by 0 bases and 5 bases, with 11 bases remaining between them. The CDR3 loop is CASSLWQVPHEQYF. The CDR3 DNA reads as TGTGCCAGCAGTTTATGGCAGGTCCCCCACGAGCAGTACTTC.

The J gene is TRBJ2-3, the V gene TRBV9; tentative D call: TRBD1 (6 bases). V lost 0 bases and J lost 3, with 8 bases in between. CDR3 length equals 14 residues. Germline CDR1 SGDLS, CDR2 YYNGEE. The CDR3 here is CASSVVGATDTQYF. The CDR3 bases are TGTGCCAGCAGCGTAGTGGGGGCTACAGATACGCAGTATTTT. The variable domain in full, completed from reference TRBV9 and TRBJ2-3, reads DSGVTQTPKHLITATGQRVTLRCSPRSGDLSVYWYQQSLDQGLQFLIQYYNGEERAKGNILERFSAQQFPDLHSELNLSSLELGDSALYFCASSVVGATDTQYFGPGTRLTVL.

CDR3 residues: CASSGSGTSTDTQYF. The CDR3, as DNA: TGTGCCAGCAGTGGGAGCGGCACGAGCACAGATACGCAGTATTTT. The gene calls are TRBV9 and TRBJ2-3; D is perhaps TRBD2 (5 bases). V lost 5 bases to trimming and J lost 0 bases, with 13 bases between them. Germline values: CDR1 SGDLS, CDR2 YYNGEE. The CDR3 extends over 15 amino acids.

The chain is built from TRBV2 and TRBJ2-5; D is ambiguous. The CDR3 extends over 12 amino acids. V gave up 7 bases and J gave up 5 bases, with 11 bases separating them. Germline CDR1 reads SNHLY; CDR2 reads FYNNEI. The CDR3 DNA sequence: TGTGCCAGCATTATGGGCGTTGAGACCCAGTACTTC. Its protein is CASIMGVETQYF.

This chain connects TRBV2 to TRBJ2-2; the D call may be TRBD1 or TRBD2 (6 bases each). Germline CDR1 SNHLY, CDR2 FYNNEI. The CDR3 runs 15 residues. Trimming stripped 1 base from V and 5 bases from J, with 11 bases between. The CDR3 DNA follows: TGTGCCAGCAGTGAAGTCAGGGGAGGAACCGGGGAGCTGTTTTTT. The encoded protein is CASSEVRGGTGELFF.

The J gene is TRBJ2-1, the V gene TRBV4-3, with 10 bases matching TRBD2. The trim removed 3 bases at V and 4 bases at J, leaving 6 bases unmatched. There are 16 residues in the CDR3. Germline assignment: CDR1 LGHNA and CDR2 YSLEER. The CDR3 DNA reads as TGCGCCAGCAGCCAGGCGCCGGGACTAGCGTACAATGAGCAGTTCTTC. Its protein is CASSQAPGLAYNEQFF.

This chain links TRBV30 with TRBJ2-2, with D possibly TRBD1 on 5 matching bases. In germline, CDR1 is GTSNPN, CDR2 SVGIG (reference sequence). The CDR3 sequence is 15 residues long. V was cut by 4 bases and J by 8 bases, with 20 bases left in between. The CDR3 DNA reads TGTGCCTGGAACGTGGGGCTAAGGGGTCCGGGGGAGCTGTTTTTT. This encodes CAWNVGLRGPGELFF.

The rearrangement uses TRBV6-2 or TRBV6-3 and TRBJ2-7, with TRBD2 matching 8 bases. Unmatched junction bases numbered 7, after V lost 6 bases and J lost 3 bases. This CDR3 has 14 amino acids. From germline, CDR1 is MNHEY and CDR2 SVGEGT. The chain's CDR3 is CASSTSGTSYEQYF. CDR3 in DNA: TGTGCCAGCAGCACATCCGGGACTAGCTACGAGCAGTACTTC.